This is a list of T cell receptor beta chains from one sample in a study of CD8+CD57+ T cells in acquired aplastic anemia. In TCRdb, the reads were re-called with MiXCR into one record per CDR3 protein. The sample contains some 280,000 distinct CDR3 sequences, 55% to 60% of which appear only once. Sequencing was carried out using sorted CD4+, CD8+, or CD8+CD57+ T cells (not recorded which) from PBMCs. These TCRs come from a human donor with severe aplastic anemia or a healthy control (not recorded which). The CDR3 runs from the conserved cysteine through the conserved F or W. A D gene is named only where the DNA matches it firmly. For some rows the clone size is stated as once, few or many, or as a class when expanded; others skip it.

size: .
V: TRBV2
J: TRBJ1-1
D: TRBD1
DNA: TGTGCCAGCAGCTTTGACAGGGTGGGCAATGAAGCTTTCTTT
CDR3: CASSFDRVGNEAFF

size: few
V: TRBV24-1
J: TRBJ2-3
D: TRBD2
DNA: TGTGCCACCAGTCCGGCAGGGACTAGCTCGTCTAGCACAGATACGCAGTATTTT
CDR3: CATSPAGTSSSSTDTQYF

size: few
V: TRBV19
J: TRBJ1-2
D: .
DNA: TGTGCCAGTAGTCAGGGGTCGTGGTATGGCTACACCTTC
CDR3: CASSQGSWYGYTF

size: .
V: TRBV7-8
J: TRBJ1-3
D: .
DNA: TGTGCCAGCAGCCAAGACGAAGACTCTGGAAACGCCATATATTTT
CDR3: CASSQDEDSGNAIYF

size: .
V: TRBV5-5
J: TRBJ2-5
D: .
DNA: TGTGCCAGTTCCGAGGGGGGGGAGACCCAGTACTTC
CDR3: CASSEGGETQYF

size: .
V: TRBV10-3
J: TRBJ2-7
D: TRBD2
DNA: TGTGCCATCAGTGACCCACTGACTAGCCGGAGAAGTACCTACGAGCAGTACTTC
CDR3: CAISDPLTSRRSTYEQYF

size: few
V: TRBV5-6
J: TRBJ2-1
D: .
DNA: TGTGCCAGCAGCTTGAGGCGGGAGCAGTTCTTC
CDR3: CASSLRREQFF

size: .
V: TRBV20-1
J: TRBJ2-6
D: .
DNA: TGCAGTGCCAGAGATGCGACAAAGACCTCCACTGGGGCCAACGTCCTGACTTTC
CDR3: CSARDATKTSTGANVLTF

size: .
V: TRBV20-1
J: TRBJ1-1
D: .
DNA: TGCAGTGCTAGAGCTCCAGGGGAGAACACTGAAGCTTTCTTT
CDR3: CSARAPGENTEAFF

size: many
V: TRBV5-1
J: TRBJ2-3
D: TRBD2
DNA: TGCGCCAGCAGCTTGCGGACTAGCGGGGGGGTTCGCATCAGCACAGATACGCAGTATTTT
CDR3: CASSLRTSGGVRISTDTQYF

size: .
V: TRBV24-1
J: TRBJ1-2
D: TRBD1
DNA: TGTGCCACCAGTGATTCAGGGGGGAATTACTATGGCTACACCTTC
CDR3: CATSDSGGNYYGYTF

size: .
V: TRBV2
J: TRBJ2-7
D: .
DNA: TGTGCCAGCCAGAACTACGAGCAGTACTTC
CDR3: CASQNYEQYF

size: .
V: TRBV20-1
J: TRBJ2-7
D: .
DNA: TGCAGTGCTAGAGTGAGGCCTGACTACGAGCAGTACTTC
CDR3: CSARVRPDYEQYF

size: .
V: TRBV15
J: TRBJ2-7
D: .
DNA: TGTGCCACCAGCAGAGTCGGGGCCTACGAGCAGTACTTC
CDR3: CATSRVGAYEQYF

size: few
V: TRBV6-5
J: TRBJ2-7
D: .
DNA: TGTGCCAGCAGTTACGGGTCTGGACGGGGAACCTACGAGCAGTACTTC
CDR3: CASSYGSGRGTYEQYF

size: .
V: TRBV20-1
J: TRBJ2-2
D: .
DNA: TGCAGTGCTGGTCGGGGTCAGGGGAGCTCGACCGGGGAGCTGTTTTTT
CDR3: CSAGRGQGSSTGELFF

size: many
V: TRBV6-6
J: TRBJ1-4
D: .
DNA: TGTGCCAGCAGTTCCCGACAGCAACCTCAAAAACTGTTTTTT
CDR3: CASSSRQQPQKLFF

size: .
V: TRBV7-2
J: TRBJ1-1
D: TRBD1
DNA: TGTGCCAGCAGCCGGGACAGCCATTTTAACACTGAAGCTTTCTTT
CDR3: CASSRDSHFNTEAFF

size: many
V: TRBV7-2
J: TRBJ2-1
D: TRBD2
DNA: TGTGCCAGCAGCCCGGGGGGAGTGGCGGGAGCTGCGCAGTTCTTC
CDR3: CASSPGGVAGAAQFF

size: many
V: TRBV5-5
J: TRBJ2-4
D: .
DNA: TGTGCCAGCAGCCTGGGACCGCTCGAAAACATTCAGTACTTC
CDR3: CASSLGPLENIQYF

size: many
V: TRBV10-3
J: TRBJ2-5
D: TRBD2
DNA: TGTGCCATCAGCCAACTAGCGGAGGGGGAGACCCAGTACTTC
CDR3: CAISQLAEGETQYF

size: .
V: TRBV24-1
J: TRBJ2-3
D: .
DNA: TGTGCCACCAGTGACTTCAGGGGTTCGGGCACAGATACGCAGTATTTT
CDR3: CATSDFRGSGTDTQYF

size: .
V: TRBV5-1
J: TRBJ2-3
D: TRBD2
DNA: TGCGCCAGCAGCATGTCTAGGCGGGGGAATACGCAGTATTTT
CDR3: CASSMSRRGNTQYF

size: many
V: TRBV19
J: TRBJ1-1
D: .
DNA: TGTGCCAGTAGGAACCCAGGGGCGAGGACTGAAGCTTTCTTT
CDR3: CASRNPGARTEAFF

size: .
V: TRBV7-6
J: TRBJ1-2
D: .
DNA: TGTGCCAGCACCCCCGACAGTCTAAGTGGCTACACCTTC
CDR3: CASTPDSLSGYTF

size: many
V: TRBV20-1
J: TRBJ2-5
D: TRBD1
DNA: TGCAGTGCTTTTGGGACAGGGGGCGGTGTGACCCAGTACTTC
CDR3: CSAFGTGGGVTQYF

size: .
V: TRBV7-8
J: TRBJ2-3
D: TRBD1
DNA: TGTGCCAGCAGCCAGGGGGTCAGTAGCACAGATACGCAGTATTTT
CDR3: CASSQGVSSTDTQYF

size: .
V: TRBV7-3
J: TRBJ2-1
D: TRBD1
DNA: TGTGCCAGCAGCTTCCGACAGGGCTATGAGCAGTTCTTC
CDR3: CASSFRQGYEQFF

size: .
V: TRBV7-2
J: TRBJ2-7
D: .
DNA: TGTGCCAGCAGCTTAGCGCTAGGCAGACGCGAGCAGTACTTC
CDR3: CASSLALGRREQYF

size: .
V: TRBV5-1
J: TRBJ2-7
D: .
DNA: TGCGCCAGCAGCTTGGTAACGGGAGCTAACTACGAGCAGTACTTC
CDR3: CASSLVTGANYEQYF

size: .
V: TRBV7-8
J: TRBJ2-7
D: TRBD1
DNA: TGTGCCAGCAGCTTAACGACAGGGTCCTACGAGCAGTACTTC
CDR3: CASSLTTGSYEQYF

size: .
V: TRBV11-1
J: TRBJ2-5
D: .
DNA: TGTGCCAGCAGCTCTCTAGCGGAGACCCAGTACTTC
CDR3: CASSSLAETQYF

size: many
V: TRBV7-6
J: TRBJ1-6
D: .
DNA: TGTGCCAGCAGCTTAGGCGCAAGCTCACCCCTCCACTTT
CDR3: CASSLGASSPLHF

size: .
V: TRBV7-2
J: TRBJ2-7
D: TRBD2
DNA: TGTGCCAGCAGCTTAGCGACTAGCGGGAGGTCCTACGAGCAGTACTTC
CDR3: CASSLATSGRSYEQYF

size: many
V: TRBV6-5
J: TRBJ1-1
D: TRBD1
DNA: TGTGCCAGCAGTTACTCAACAGGGGGTTGGACTGAAGCTTTCTTT
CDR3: CASSYSTGGWTEAFF

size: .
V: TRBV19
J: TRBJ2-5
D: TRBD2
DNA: TGTGCCAGTAGAACTAGCGGGGCAGAAGAGACCCAGTACTTC
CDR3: CASRTSGAEETQYF

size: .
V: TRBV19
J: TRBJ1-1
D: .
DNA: TGTGCCAGTACGATGCAGGGTCGGGACACTGAAGCTTTCTTT
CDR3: CASTMQGRDTEAFF

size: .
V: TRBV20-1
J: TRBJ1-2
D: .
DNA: TGCAGTGCTAGAGCCGGTCAGGGGACACAGGGCTACACCTTC
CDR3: CSARAGQGTQGYTF

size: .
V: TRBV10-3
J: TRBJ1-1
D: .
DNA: TGTGCCGTCAACGAGCAGGGCACTGAGGCTTTCTTT
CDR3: CAVNEQGTEAFF

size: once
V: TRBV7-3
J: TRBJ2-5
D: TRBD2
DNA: TGTGCCAGCAGCTTATGGATAGCGGGGGAAGGAGAGACCCAGTACTTC
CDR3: CASSLWIAGEGETQYF

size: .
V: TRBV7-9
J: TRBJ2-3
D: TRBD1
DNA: TGTGCCAGCAGCCCACGGGACAGGGCCACAGATACGCAGTATTTT
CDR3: CASSPRDRATDTQYF

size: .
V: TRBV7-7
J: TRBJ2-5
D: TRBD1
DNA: TGTGCCAGCAGACCCGCAGGGGGCGCCTCGGAGACCCAGTACTTC
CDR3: CASRPAGGASETQYF

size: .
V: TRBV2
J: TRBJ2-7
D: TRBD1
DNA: TGTGCCAGCGGAGGGACGGGACAGGGATACGAGCAGTACTTC
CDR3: CASGGTGQGYEQYF

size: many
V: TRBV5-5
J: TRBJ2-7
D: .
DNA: TGTGCCAGCAGCCATCCGAGGGGGGCCGAGCAGTACTTC
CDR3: CASSHPRGAEQYF

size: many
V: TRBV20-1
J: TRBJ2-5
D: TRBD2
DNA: TGCAGTGCTAGAGATTTACGTCGGGGGGGCCCGGAAGAGACCCAGTACTTC
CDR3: CSARDLRRGGPEETQYF

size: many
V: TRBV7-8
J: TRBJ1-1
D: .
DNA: TGTGCCAGCAGCTTAGATGCGGGGCCGAACACTGAAGCTTTCTTT
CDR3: CASSLDAGPNTEAFF

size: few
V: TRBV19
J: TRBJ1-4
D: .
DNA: TGTGCCAGTAGTCGGGACACCATGAGGAATGAAAAACTGTTTTTT
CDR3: CASSRDTMRNEKLFF

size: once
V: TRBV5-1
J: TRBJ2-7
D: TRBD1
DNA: TGTGCCAGCAGCTTAAGGACAGGATACTACGAGCAGTACTTC
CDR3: CASSLRTGYYEQYF

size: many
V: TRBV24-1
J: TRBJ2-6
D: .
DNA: TGTGCCACCAGTGATCCTGCCGGGGTTGGGGCCAACGTCCTGACTTTC
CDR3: CATSDPAGVGANVLTF